Listed below are T cell receptor beta chains from one sample, sequenced in a study of T cells in localized non-small cell lung cancer. Sequenced by immunoSEQ multiplex PCR; TCRdb stores in-frame clones only, minus some. This sample has over 20,000 clones, with 70% to 90% found just once. This sample comprised peripheral blood, obtained before any cancer treatment. The receptor source for this set is a female donor of 60 years or more with stage I lung adenocarcinoma. Each CDR3 is given with its conserved first and last residue. D genes are given only for firm matches. Clone size appears in some rows only: once, few, many, or a class for an expanded clone.

D | size | J | V | length | CDR3 | DNA
TRBD1 | . | TRBJ2-7 | TRBV5-1 | 15 | CASSFGQANSYEQYF | TGCGCCAGCAGCTTTGGACAGGCCAACTCCTACGAGCAGTACTTC
. | . | TRBJ1-1 | TRBV6-1 | 13 | CASRSVWDTEAFF | TGTGCCAGCAGGAGCGTGTGGGACACTGAAGCTTTCTTT
TRBD1 | . | TRBJ1-5 | TRBV6-1 | 14 | CASSTQGDYQPQHF | TGTGCCAGCAGTACACAGGGGGACTATCAGCCCCAGCATTTT
. | . | TRBJ1-5 | TRBV4-1 | 14 | CASRFDTGNQPQHF | TGCGCCAGCAGATTCGACACAGGGAATCAGCCCCAGCATTTT
. | . | TRBJ2-1 | TRBV9 | 14 | CASSRSDAYNEQFF | TGTGCCAGCAGCCGCTCGGATGCCTACAATGAGCAGTTCTTC
. | . | TRBJ1-1 | TRBV5-4 | 13 | CASSASGGIEAFF | TGTGCCAGCAGCGCCTCGGGAGGGATTGAAGCTTTCTTT
TRBD1 | . | TRBJ2-2 | TRBV2 | 15 | CASGSGTGRTGELFF | TGTGCCAGCGGCTCCGGGACAGGAAGGACCGGGGAGCTGTTTTTT
TRBD1 | . | TRBJ1-1 | TRBV2 | 13 | CASSEQGAAEAFF | TGTGCCAGCAGTGAGCAGGGGGCGGCTGAAGCTTTCTTT
TRBD2 | . | TRBJ2-2 | TRBV6-5 | 14 | CASSYRGDTGELFF | TGTGCCAGCAGTTACCGGGGGGACACCGGGGAGCTGTTTTTT
. | . | TRBJ1-2 | TRBV19 | 16 | CASIHPWGPSGGGYTF | TGTGCCAGTATACATCCGTGGGGTCCGTCCGGAGGTGGCTACACCTTC
. | once | TRBJ2-5 | TRBV25-1 | 13 | CASSETGLETQYF | TGTGCCAGCAGTGAAACCGGGCTGGAGACCCAGTACTTC
TRBD2 | . | TRBJ2-3 | TRBV13 | 16 | CASSLDSGRSTDTQYF | TGTGCCAGCAGCTTAGACAGCGGGAGGAGCACAGATACGCAGTATTTT
. | . | TRBJ2-7 | TRBV15 | 14 | CATSREGGAYEQYF | TGTGCCACCAGCAGAGAGGGCGGGGCCTACGAGCAGTACTTC
. | . | TRBJ1-2 | TRBV15 | 12 | CATTATGDGYTF | TGTGCCACCACCGCGACAGGAGATGGCTACACCTTC
TRBD1 | . | TRBJ1-2 | TRBV2 | 15 | CASSPDRDEPYGYTF | TGTGCCAGCAGTCCCGACAGGGATGAACCCTATGGCTACACCTTC
TRBD1 | few | TRBJ1-2 | TRBV7-3 | 15 | CASSPLRQGEVGYTF | TGTGCCAGCAGCCCCCTGCGACAGGGAGAGGTTGGCTACACCTTC
. | once | TRBJ2-5 | TRBV6-1 | 13 | CASSPTKQETQYF | TGTGCCAGCAGTCCAACGAAGCAAGAGACCCAGTACTTC
TRBD1 | . | TRBJ1-2 | TRBV6-1 | 17 | CASSEGGGTGAIYGYTF | TGTGCCAGCAGTGAAGGGGGGGGGACAGGGGCGATTTATGGCTACACCTTC
TRBD1 | . | TRBJ2-2 | TRBV2 | 15 | CASSARTGGTGELFF | TGTGCCAGCAGTGCCCGGACAGGGGGCACCGGGGAGCTGTTTTTT
. | . | TRBJ2-1 | TRBV21-1 | 15 | CASSKGRERGNEQFF | TGTGCCAGCAGCAAAGGGCGGGAACGAGGGAATGAGCAGTTCTTC
. | . | TRBJ2-7 | TRBV13 | 16 | CASSLAVGANPYQQYF | TGTGCCAGCAGCTTAGCGGTAGGGGCGAATCCCTACCAGCAGTACTTC
. | . | TRBJ2-3 | TRBV7-9 | 13 | CASSFGSTDTQYF | TGTGCCAGCAGCTTCGGCAGCACAGATACGCAGTATTTT
. | once | TRBJ1-5 | TRBV10-3 | 13 | CAIGQVDNQPQHF | TGTGCCATAGGGCAAGTCGACAATCAGCCCCAGCATTTT